The following is a T cell receptor beta chain sequence with its context. Study processing details: Cell counts per sample came from amplifying reference gene primers. Some clones are missing from TCRdb's copy, which holds only in-frame ones; the method was immunoSEQ multiplex PCR. That table is the source of V, J and clone size, and D and trimming were worked out from the DNA. The repertoire includes roughly 250,000 clones, 85% to 90% of them detected once, and over 3.5% sits in the top ten. The data derive from a study of blood T cell repertoires in COVID-19. CDR3 length: 13 residues. Unmatched junction bases numbered 1, after V lost 4 bases and J lost 1 base. CDR1 SQVTM and CDR2 ANQGSEA come from the germline V gene.

The source is a woman in her 40s with acute or convalescent COVID-19. The chain combines TRBV29-1 with TRBJ1-5, with 7 bases lining up with TRBD1. The sample was peripheral blood. The CDR3 loop is CSVATGSNQPQHF. The CDR3 DNA reads as TGCAGCGTTGCGACAGGGAGCAATCAGCCCCAGCATTTT. Full variable domain (rest looked up from reference TRBV29-1 and TRBJ1-5): SAVISQKPSRDICQRGTSLTIQCQVDSQVTMMFWYRQQPGQSLTLIATANQGSEATYESGFVIDKFPISRPNLTFSTLTVSNMSPEDSSIYLCSVATGSNQPQHFGDGTRLSIL.